This TCR beta chain was obtained from a study of shared clonotypes between healthy human individuals. Sequencing used immunoSEQ multiplex PCR; TCRdb keeps in-frame clones, though not all of them. The data hold about 2 million clones, with around 96% observed a single time. CD45RO-negative CD8 cells positively selected for CCR7 made up the naive population, which excluded terminally differentiated effector memory CD45RA+ cells. Germline loops: CDR1 MGHRA, CDR2 YSYEKL. The CDR3 loop spans 13 amino acids. Trimming pared 4 bases from V and 4 bases from J, leaving 10 bases between. The V and J genes are TRBV4-1 and TRBJ1-1, with D unresolved. Material for sequencing was naive CD8+ T cells sorted from blood. This receptor was obtained from a man aged 18 to 30 in good health. CDR3 protein: CASSLGSATEAFF. CDR3 DNA: TGCGCCAGCAGCCTAGGATCGGCCACTGAAGCTTTCTTT.